A single sample is the source of the 20 T cell receptor beta chains below, sequenced in a study of Graves' ophthalmopathy and Graves' hyperthyroidism. Researchers took RNA transcripts and amplified TCR beta CDR3 regions from them. First-round RT-PCR with HTBI primers preceded a second-round multiplex PCR. One entry per CDR3 protein, called by TCRdb with MiXCR from the multiplex PCR reads. This sample yields some 390,000 distinct CDR3 sequences, of which about a sixth are seen a single time; approximately 1.4% belongs to the top ten. Sequencing used peripheral blood. The receptors were gathered from a young woman with Graves' ophthalmopathy.

The table lists this clonotype with many counts. This chain uses TRBV12-3 or TRBV12-4 with TRBJ2-7; D gene ambiguous. The CDR3 length is 13 residues. Trimming cost V 6 bases and J 6 bases, with 15 bases left between them. The CDR3 spells CASSRKLGSEQYF. CDR3 in DNA: TGTGCCAGCAGCCGAAAGTTAGGATCCGAGCAGTACTTC.

The chain recombines TRBV12-3 or TRBV12-4 with TRBJ1-2; 8 bases align to TRBD1. After removal of 7 bases from V and 5 bases from J, the junction contained 15 bases not matched to a gene. CDR3 length equals 16 residues. CDR3 in amino acids: CASKSRGLGLDYGYTF. As DNA, the CDR3 is TGTGCCAGCAAGAGCAGGGGGCTCGGGTTGGATTATGGCTACACCTTC.

This clonotype has ten or more counts. The genes are TRBV20-1 and TRBJ2-7; D might be TRBD2 (5 bases). The V and J ends lost 7 bases and 1 base respectively, with 14 bases between them. This CDR3 is built from 13 residues. Germline V gene data show CDR1 as DFQATT and CDR2 as SNEGSKA (reference sequence). The CDR3 loop reads CSVDRDPSYEQYF. As DNA, the CDR3 is TGCAGTGTTGACCGGGATCCATCCTACGAGCAGTACTTC.

This clonotype was found many times. This sequence joins TRBV6-1 and TRBJ1-1; TRBD1 matches 7 bases. CDR3 length: 13 residues. Germline V CDR1 and CDR2: MNHNS, SASEGT. V gave up 8 bases and J gave up 0 bases; unmatched junction bases: 3. This CDR3 is CASGGQMNTEAFF. The CDR3 nucleotides read TGTGCCAGCGGGGGACAGATGAACACTGAAGCTTTCTTT.

This clonotype showed up many times. The chain uses TRBV6-2 or TRBV6-3 and TRBJ2-7; possible D gene TRBD1, 5 bases. V was trimmed by 0 bases and J by 7 bases, leaving 16 bases between them. CDR3 length: 15 residues. Germline CDR1 reads MNHEY; CDR2 reads SVGEGT. CDR3 bases: TGTGCCAGCAGTTACTCGACTGTGGGGCCTCGAGAGCAGTACTTC. Translated: CASSYSTVGPREQYF.

This clonotype came up many times. The V gene is TRBV7-2, the J gene TRBJ2-5; tentatively, D is TRBD2 (6 bases). This CDR3 contains 14 residues. V lost 6 bases to trimming and J lost 2 bases, with 13 bases between them. CDR1 and CDR2 from the germline V gene are SGHTA and FQGNSA. CDR3 sequence: CASSYTGTQETQYF. The CDR3 nucleotides are TGTGCCAGCAGTTATACCGGGACTCAAGAGACCCAGTACTTC.

This clonotype was picked up many times. The rearrangement links TRBV20-1 to TRBJ2-3, with 7 bases aligning to TRBD1. The junction had 7 bases not matched to a gene; V was cut back by 3 bases and J by 1 base. There are 15 residues in the CDR3. Germline CDR1 DFQATT, CDR2 SNEGSKA (reference sequence). CDR3 residues: CSASSTGRGTDTQYF. The CDR3 nucleotides are TGCAGTGCTAGTTCGACAGGGCGCGGCACAGATACGCAGTATTTT.

This clonotype came up many times. The rearrangement joins TRBV30 to TRBJ1-6, with D unresolved. Germline CDR1 is GTSNPN and CDR2 is SVGIG (reference sequence). Trimming took off 2 bases at V and 7 bases at J, with 12 bases between the two ends. The CDR3 has 14 amino acids. The CDR3 sequence is CAWSFQGPNSPLHF. The CDR3 bases are TGTGCCTGGAGTTTTCAAGGGCCCAATTCACCCCTCCACTTT.

In this sample, this clonotype turned up many times. The J gene is TRBJ1-5, the V gene TRBV6-1; D gene ambiguous. The CDR3 has 13 residues. Germline V lookup: CDR1 MNHNS, CDR2 SASEGT. Trimming took 0 bases from V and 7 from J, leaving 7 bases between them. The chain's CDR3 is CASSEAGGQPQHF. The CDR3 DNA reads TGTGCCAGCAGTGAAGCGGGCGGGCAGCCCCAGCATTTT.

Many counts were recorded for this clonotype. This chain joins TRBV7-3 and TRBJ2-2, with 7 positions matching TRBD2. V was clipped by 2 bases and J by 5 bases; unmatched bases: 5. The CDR3 covers 15 residues. Germline V gives CDR1 SGHTA, CDR2 FQGTGA. The CDR3 spells CASSLAAGVTGELFF. CDR3 sequence (DNA): TGTGCCAGCAGCTTAGCGGCGGGAGTTACCGGGGAGCTGTTTTTT. The full variable domain, with the rest looked up from reference TRBV7-3 and TRBJ2-2, is GAGVSQTPSNKVTEKGKYVELRCDPISGHTALYWYRQSLGQGPEFLIYFQGTGAADDSGLPNDRFFAVRPEGSVSTLKIQRTERGDSAVYLCASSLAAGVTGELFFGEGSRLTVL.

In this sample, this clonotype turned up many times. This chain joins TRBV5-1 and TRBJ2-7; TRBD1 matches at 10 bases. Germline lookup yields CDR1 SGHRS and CDR2 YFSETQ. The J segment lost 3 bases and the V segment lost 1 base, leaving 10 bases of the junction unmatched. CDR3 size: 17 residues. The CDR3 sequence: CASSLMGTGAFSYEQYF. The CDR3 DNA is TGCGCCAGCAGCTTGATGGGGACAGGGGCGTTCAGCTACGAGCAGTACTTC.

This clonotype was counted at least ten times. The chain carries TRBV6-2 or TRBV6-3 and TRBJ1-1; D ambiguous. This CDR3 comprises 15 residues. Germline lookup yields CDR1 MNHEY and CDR2 SVGEGT. V was cut by 6 bases and J by 2 bases, with 16 bases left in between. The CDR3 is CASRDGRELNTEAFF. In DNA, the CDR3 is TGTGCCAGCAGAGATGGACGGGAGCTCAACACTGAAGCTTTCTTT.

The J gene is TRBJ2-7, the V gene TRBV12-3 or TRBV12-4; D possibly corresponds to TRBD2 (7 bases). The CDR3 is made up of 13 amino acids. V was cut by 6 bases and J by 6 bases, with 15 bases left in between. CDR3 in amino acids: CASREGGALEQYF. CDR3 bases: TGTGCCAGCAGGGAGGGGGGGGCCCTCGAGCAGTACTTC.

Ten or more counts support this clonotype. This chain links TRBV28 with TRBJ1-5; 7 bases match TRBD1. The junction had 14 bases not matched to a gene; V was cut back by 3 bases and J by 6 bases. This CDR3 is 17 amino acids long. Germline-derived CDR1 and CDR2 are MDHEN and SYDVKM. CDR3 in amino acids: CASSLGEGADGSQPQHF. The CDR3 DNA reads as TGTGCCAGCAGTTTGGGAGAGGGGGCCGATGGGAGTCAGCCCCAGCATTTT.

In its sample, this clonotype was seen many times. This chain joins TRBV6-2 or TRBV6-3 and TRBJ2-4; D is possibly TRBD1 or TRBD2 (10 bases each). The germline V and J ends were trimmed by 7 bases and 8 bases, with 30 bases remaining between them. The CDR3 contains 18 residues. Germline-derived CDR1 and CDR2 are MNHEY and SVGEGT. CDR3 in amino acids: CASMRGVGLADRGYIQYF. The DNA of the CDR3 is TGTGCCAGCATGCGAGGTGTAGGACTAGCGGACAGGGGGTACATTCAGTACTTC.

This clonotype was recorded many times. The gene calls are TRBV6-2 or TRBV6-3 and TRBJ2-7, with 11 positions matching TRBD2. This CDR3 comprises 17 residues. Germline V lookup: CDR1 MNHEY, CDR2 SVGEGT. The V gene end was trimmed by 0 bases and the J gene end by 2 bases; junction bases not matched to a gene: 6. CDR3: CASSYSLLAGDPYEQYF. CDR3 nucleotides: TGTGCCAGCAGTTACTCGTTACTAGCGGGAGACCCCTACGAGCAGTACTTC.

This clonotype was found many times. The chain uses TRBV6-2 or TRBV6-3 and TRBJ2-5, with 11 bases matching TRBD2. The germline V gene has CDR1 MNHEY and CDR2 SVGEGT. V lost 5 bases and J lost 4; bases outside the gene matches: 12. This CDR3 comprises 17 residues. The CDR3 sequence: CASSGRSGRAPIETQYF. The CDR3 DNA reads as TGTGCCAGCAGTGGTCGTAGCGGGAGGGCCCCCATAGAGACCCAGTACTTC.

This clonotype was seen repeatedly, ten times or more. The gene calls are TRBV30 and TRBJ2-7; 10 nucleotides match TRBD1. Trimming removed 3 bases from V and 0 bases from J; junction bases left unmatched: 2. The length of the CDR3 is 14 residues. Germline V gives CDR1 GTSNPN, CDR2 SVGIG (reference sequence). In DNA form, the CDR3 reads TGTGCCTGGAGGGGACAGGGGAGCTCCTACGAGCAGTACTTC. This translates into CAWRGQGSSYEQYF.

This clonotype was detected only once. This chain uses TRBV28 with TRBJ1-5, with 8 bases lining up with TRBD1. CDR1 and CDR2 (germline): MDHEN, SYDVKM. Trimming took 5 bases from V and 7 from J; bases not matched to a gene: 7. This CDR3 is 14 amino acids long. The CDR3 spells CASSVQGGGQPQHF. For the CDR3, the DNA is TGTGCCAGCAGTGTACAGGGGGGTGGCCAGCCCCAGCATTTT.

This clonotype was counted many times. CDR3 protein: CASSPKSRGEQYF. CDR3 coding DNA: TGCGCCAGCAGCCCAAAAAGTAGGGGCGAGCAGTACTTC. V usage is TRBV10-1 and J usage is TRBJ2-7, with a tentative D call TRBD1 (5 bases). Trimming took off 6 bases at V and 6 bases at J, with 15 bases between the two ends. The CDR3 contains 13 residues. CDR1 and CDR2 from the germline V gene are WNHNN and SYGVQD (reference sequence).